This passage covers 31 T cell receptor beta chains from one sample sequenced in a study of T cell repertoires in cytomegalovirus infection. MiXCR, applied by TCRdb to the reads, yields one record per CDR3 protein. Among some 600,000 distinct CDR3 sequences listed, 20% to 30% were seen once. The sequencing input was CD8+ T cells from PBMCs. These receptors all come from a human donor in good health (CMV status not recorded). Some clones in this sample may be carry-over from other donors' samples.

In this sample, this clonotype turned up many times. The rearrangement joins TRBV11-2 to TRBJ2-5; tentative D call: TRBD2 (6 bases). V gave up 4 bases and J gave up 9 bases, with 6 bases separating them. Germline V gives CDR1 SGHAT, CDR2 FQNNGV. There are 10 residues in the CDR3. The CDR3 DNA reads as TGTGCCAGCAGCTCGGGGGCCCAGTACTTC. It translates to CASSSGAQYF.

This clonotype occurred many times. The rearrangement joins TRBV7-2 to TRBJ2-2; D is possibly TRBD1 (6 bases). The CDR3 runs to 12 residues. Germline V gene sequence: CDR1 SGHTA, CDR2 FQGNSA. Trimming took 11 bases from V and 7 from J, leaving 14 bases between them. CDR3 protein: CALIQGHGELFF. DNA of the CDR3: TGTGCCCTAATACAGGGCCACGGGGAGCTGTTTTTT.

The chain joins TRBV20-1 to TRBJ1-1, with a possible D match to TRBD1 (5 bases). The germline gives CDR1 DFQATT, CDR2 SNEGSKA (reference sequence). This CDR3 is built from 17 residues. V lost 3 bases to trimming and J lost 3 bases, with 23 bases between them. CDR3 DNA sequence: TGCAGTGCTAGCGGTGAGGGATGGAGGGGTCTGGACACTGAAGCTTTCTTT. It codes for CSASGEGWRGLDTEAFF.

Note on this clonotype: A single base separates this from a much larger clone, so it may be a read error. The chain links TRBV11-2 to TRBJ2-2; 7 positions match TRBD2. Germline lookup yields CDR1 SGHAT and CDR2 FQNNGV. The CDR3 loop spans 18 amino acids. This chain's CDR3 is CTSSLGLRRGRFAGELFF. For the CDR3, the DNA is TGTACCAGCAGCTTAGGTTTAAGGCGGGGGAGGTTTGCCGGGGAGCTGTTTTTT.

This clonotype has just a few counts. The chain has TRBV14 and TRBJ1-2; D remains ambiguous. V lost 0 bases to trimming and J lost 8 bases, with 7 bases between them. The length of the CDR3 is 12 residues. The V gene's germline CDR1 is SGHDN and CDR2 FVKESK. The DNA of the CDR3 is TGTGCCAGCAGCCAAGATCGTCTAGGCTACACCTTC. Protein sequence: CASSQDRLGYTF.

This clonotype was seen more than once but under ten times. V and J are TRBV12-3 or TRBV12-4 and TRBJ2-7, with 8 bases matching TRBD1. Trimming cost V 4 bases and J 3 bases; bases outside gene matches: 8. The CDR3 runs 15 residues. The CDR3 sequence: CASSSLTGVGYEQYF. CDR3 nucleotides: TGTGCCAGCAGTTCCTTGACAGGGGTTGGCTACGAGCAGTACTTC.

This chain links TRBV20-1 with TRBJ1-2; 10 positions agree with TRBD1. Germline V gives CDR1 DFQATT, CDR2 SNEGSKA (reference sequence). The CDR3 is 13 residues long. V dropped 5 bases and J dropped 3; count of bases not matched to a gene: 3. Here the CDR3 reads CSASGTGDYGYTF. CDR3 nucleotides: TGCAGTGCTTCCGGGACAGGGGACTATGGCTACACCTTC.

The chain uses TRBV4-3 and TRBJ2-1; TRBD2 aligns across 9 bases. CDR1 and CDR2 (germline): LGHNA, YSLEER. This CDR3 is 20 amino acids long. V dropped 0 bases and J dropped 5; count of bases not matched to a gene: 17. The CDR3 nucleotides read TGCGCCAGCAGCCAAGAGGGACGGCTTCGGACTAGCGAGTTCGACAATGAGCAGTTCTTC. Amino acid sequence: CASSQEGRLRTSEFDNEQFF.

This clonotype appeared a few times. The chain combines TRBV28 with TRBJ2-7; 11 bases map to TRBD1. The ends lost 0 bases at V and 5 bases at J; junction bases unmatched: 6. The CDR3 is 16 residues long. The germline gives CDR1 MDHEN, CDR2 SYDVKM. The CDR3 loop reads CASSLWLDRGRDEQYF. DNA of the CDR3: TGTGCCAGCAGTTTATGGCTGGACAGGGGGCGGGACGAGCAGTACTTC.

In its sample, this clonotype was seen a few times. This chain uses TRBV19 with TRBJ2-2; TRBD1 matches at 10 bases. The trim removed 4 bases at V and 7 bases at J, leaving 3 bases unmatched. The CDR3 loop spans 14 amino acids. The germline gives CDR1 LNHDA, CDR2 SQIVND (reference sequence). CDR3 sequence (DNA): TGTGCCAGTAGTAGGGACAGGGGCCTCGGGGAGCTGTTTTTT. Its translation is CASSRDRGLGELFF.

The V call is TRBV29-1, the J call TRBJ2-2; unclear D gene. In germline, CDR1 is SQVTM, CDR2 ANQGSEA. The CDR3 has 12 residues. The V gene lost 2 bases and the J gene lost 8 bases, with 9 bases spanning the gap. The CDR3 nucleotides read TGCAGCGTTGAACGAGGAGCGGGGGAGCTGTTTTTT. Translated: CSVERGAGELFF.

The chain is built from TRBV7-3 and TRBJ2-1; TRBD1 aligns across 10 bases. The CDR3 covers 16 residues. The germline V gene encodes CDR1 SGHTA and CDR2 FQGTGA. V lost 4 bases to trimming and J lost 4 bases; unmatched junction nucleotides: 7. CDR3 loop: CASSSTAGQGYNEQFF. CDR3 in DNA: TGTGCCAGCAGCTCGACCGCGGGACAGGGGTACAATGAGCAGTTCTTC.

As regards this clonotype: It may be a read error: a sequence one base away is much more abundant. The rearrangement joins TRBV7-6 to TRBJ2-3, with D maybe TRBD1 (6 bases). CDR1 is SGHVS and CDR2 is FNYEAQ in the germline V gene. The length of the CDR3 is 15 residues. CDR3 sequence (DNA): TGTGCCAGCAGCTTAGGGTGGGGGCGGACAGTTACGCAGTATTTT. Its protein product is CASSLGWGRTVTQYF.

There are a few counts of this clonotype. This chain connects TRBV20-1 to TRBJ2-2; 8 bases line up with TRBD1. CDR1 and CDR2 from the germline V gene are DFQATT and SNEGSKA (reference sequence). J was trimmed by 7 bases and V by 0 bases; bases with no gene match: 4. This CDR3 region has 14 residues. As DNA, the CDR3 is TGCAGTGCTAGAGAGGGGACAGGACACGGGGAGCTGTTTTTT. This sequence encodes CSAREGTGHGELFF.

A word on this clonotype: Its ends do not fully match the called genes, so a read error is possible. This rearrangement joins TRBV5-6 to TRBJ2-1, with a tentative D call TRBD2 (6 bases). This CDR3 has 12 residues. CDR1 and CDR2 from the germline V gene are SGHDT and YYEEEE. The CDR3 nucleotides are TGTGCCAGCAGCTTGTATACGGGGGAGCAGTTCTTT. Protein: CASSLYTGEQFF. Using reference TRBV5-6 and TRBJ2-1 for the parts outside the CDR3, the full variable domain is DAGVTQSPTHLIKTRGQQVTLRCSPKSGHDTVSWYQQALGQGPQFIFQYYEEEERQRGNFPDRFSGHQFPNYSSELNVNALLLGDSALYLCASSLYTGEQFFGPGTRLTVL.

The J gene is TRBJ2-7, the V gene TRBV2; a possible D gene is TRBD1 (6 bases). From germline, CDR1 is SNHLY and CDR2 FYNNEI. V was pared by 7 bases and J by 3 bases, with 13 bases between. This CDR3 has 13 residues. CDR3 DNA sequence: TGTGCCAGCAACGGGCAGGGGCACTACGAGCAGTACTTC. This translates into CASNGQGHYEQYF.

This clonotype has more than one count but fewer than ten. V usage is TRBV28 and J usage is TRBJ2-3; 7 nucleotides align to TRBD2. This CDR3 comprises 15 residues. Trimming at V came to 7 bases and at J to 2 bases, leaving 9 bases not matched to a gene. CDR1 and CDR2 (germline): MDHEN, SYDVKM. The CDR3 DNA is TGTGCCAGCACCCCGTGGGGGACTACCACAGATACGCAGTATTTT. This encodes CASTPWGTTTDTQYF.

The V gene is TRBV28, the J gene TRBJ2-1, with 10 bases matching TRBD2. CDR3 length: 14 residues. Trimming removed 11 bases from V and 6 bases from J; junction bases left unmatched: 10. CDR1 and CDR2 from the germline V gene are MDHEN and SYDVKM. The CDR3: CAGGLAGEFNEQFF. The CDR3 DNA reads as TGTGCCGGAGGTCTAGCGGGGGAGTTCAATGAGCAGTTCTTC.

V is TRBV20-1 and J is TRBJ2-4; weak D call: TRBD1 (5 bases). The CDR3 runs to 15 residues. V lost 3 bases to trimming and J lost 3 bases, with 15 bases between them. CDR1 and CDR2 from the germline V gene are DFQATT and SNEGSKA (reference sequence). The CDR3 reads CSASDRESLKNIQYF. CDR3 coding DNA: TGCAGTGCTAGTGACAGAGAATCACTCAAAAACATTCAGTACTTC.

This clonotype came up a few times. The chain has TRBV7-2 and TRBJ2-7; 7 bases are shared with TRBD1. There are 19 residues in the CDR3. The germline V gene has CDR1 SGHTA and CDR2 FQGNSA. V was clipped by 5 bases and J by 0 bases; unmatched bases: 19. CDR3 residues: CASSPRMGVQGQYSYEQYF. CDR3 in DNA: TGTGCCAGCAGCCCCCGGATGGGGGTCCAGGGACAGTACTCCTACGAGCAGTACTTC.

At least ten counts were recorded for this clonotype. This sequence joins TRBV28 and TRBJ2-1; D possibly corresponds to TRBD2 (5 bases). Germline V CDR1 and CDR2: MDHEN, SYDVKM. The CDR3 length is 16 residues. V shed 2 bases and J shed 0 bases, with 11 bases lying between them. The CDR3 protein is CASSLGEFSSYNEQFF. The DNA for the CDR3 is TGTGCCAGCAGTTTAGGGGAGTTCAGCTCCTACAATGAGCAGTTCTTC.

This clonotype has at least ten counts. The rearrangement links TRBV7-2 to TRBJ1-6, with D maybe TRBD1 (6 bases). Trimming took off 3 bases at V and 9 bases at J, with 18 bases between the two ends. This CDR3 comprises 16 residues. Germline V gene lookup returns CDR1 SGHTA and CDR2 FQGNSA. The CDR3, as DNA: TGTGCCAGCAGCTTTGGGGGCCAGAGGGCGATTTCACCCCTCCACTTT. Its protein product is CASSFGGQRAISPLHF.

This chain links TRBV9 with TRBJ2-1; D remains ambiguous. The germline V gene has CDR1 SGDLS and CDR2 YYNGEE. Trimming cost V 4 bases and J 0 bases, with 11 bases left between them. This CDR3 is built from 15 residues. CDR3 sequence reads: CASSIDLSSYNEQFF. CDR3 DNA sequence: TGTGCCAGCAGCATTGACCTGAGCTCCTACAATGAGCAGTTCTTC. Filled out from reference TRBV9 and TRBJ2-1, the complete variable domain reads DSGVTQTPKHLITATGQRVTLRCSPRSGDLSVYWYQQSLDQGLQFLIQYYNGEERAKGNILERFSAQQFPDLHSELNLSSLELGDSALYFCASSIDLSSYNEQFFGPGTRLTVL.

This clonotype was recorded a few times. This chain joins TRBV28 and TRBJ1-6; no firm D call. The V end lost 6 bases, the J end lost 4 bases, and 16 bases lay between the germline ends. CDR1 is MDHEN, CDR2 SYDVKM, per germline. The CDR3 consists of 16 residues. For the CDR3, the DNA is TGTGCCAGCAGGAAGACGCAGAGCGCTTATAATTCACCCCTCCACTTT. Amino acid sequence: CASRKTQSAYNSPLHF. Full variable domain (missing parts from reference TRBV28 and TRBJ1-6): DVKVTQSSRYLVKRTGEKVFLECVQDMDHENMFWYRQDPGLGLRLIYFSYDVKMKEKGDIPEGYSVSREKKERFSLILESASTNQTSMYLCASRKTQSAYNSPLHFGNGTRLTVT.

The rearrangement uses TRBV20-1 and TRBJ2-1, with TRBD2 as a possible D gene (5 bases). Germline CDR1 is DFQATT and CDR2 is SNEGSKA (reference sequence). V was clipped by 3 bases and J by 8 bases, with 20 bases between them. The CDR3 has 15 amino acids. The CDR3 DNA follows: TGCAGTGCTAGGGACCCGGGAATAGCCCGCGATGAGCAGTTCTTC. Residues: CSARDPGIARDEQFF.

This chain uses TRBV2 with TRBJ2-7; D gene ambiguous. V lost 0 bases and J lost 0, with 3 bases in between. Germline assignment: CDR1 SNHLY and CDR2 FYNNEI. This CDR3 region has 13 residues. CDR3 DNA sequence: TGTGCCAGCAGTGAAGCTTACTCCTACGAGCAGTACGTC. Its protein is CASSEAYSYEQYV.

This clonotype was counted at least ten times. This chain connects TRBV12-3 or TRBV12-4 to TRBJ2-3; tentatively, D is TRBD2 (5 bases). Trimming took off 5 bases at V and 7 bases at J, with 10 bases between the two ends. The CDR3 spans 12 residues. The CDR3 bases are TGTGCCAGCAGTGAGCCGGGGAATACGCAGTATTTT. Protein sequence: CASSEPGNTQYF.

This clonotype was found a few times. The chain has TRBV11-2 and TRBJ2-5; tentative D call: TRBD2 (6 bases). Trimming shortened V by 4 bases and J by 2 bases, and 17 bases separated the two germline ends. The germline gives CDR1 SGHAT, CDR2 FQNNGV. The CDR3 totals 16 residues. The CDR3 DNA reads TGTGCCAGCAGCTCCGGGGGAGCGCGGCCTCAAGAGACCCAGTACTTC. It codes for CASSSGGARPQETQYF.

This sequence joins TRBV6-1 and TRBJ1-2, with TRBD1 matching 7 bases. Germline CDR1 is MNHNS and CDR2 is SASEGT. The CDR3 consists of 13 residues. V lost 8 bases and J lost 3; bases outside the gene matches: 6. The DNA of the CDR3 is TGTGCCAGCGACCACAGGGGCCACTATGGCTACACCTTC. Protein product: CASDHRGHYGYTF.

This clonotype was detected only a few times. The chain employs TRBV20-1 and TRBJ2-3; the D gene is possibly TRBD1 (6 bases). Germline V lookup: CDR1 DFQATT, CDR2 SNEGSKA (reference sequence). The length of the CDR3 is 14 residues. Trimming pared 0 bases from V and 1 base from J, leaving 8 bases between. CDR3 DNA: TGCAGTGCTAGAGAGTACAGGGGCACAGATACGCAGTATTTT. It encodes CSAREYRGTDTQYF.

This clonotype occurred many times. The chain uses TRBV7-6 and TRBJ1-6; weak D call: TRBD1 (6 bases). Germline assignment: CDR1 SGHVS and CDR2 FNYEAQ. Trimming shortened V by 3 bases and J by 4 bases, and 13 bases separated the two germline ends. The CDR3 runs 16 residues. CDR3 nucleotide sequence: TGTGCCAGCAGCTTGGCAGGGGTGTTTTATAATTCACCCCTCCACTTT. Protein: CASSLAGVFYNSPLHF.